The TCR beta chain under discussion was sequenced for a study of identical twins. Study-wide results and caveats: Twin-shared out-of-frame alpha sequences showed excess low generation probability. Beta out-of-frame sequences showed weaker excess sharing between twins.

The table lists this clonotype with a few counts. Its antigen is not known. Each CDR3 protein gets one entry after TCRdb re-called the 5' RACE reads with MiXCR. The table includes roughly 470,000 distinct CDR3 sequences, more than 13% detected once. Germline trimming cut 6 bases from V and 14 bases from J; bases unmatched to any gene: 8. The CDR3 loop spans 13 amino acids. The germline V gene has CDR1 SNHLY and CDR2 FYNNEI. These sequences were also reported in another study, on yellow fever vaccine responses in identical twins.

The receptor was isolated from a young woman in good health. What was sequenced was CD4+ T cells sorted from blood. The genes are TRBV2 and TRBJ2-3; 13 bases align to TRBD2. The CDR3 region has the DNA TGTGCCAGCAGACCTACTAGCGGGGGGGCCCTGTATTTT. This translates into CASRPTSGGALYF.